Below are 9 T cell receptor beta chains sequenced from a single sample in a study of T-cell reconstitution after alpha-beta-depleted transplantation in children. Unique molecular identifiers were used in preparing the TCRbeta library. TCRdb re-called the PCR reads through MiXCR, storing one row per CDR3 protein. The repertoire holds about 610,000 distinct CDR3 sequences, approximately 10% seen once, with around 4% in the top ten. The sequencing here drew on PBMCs from the stem cell graft donor, taken from the stem cell graft. These receptors originate from a human donor who donated a stem cell graft to a child with acute myeloid leukemia.

The sample holds a few counts of this clonotype. CDR3 loop: CASSSSADNQDTQYF. Here the CDR3 DNA reads TGTGCCAGCAGCTCCAGCGCCGACAACCAAGATACGCAGTATTTT. This chain uses TRBV3-1 with TRBJ2-3; D not resolved. The CDR3 spans 15 residues. V shed 5 bases and J shed 5 bases, with 17 bases lying between them. Germline assignment: CDR1 LGHDT and CDR2 YNNKEL (reference sequence).

A few counts support this clonotype. V usage is TRBV7-9 and J usage is TRBJ1-1; a possible D gene is TRBD1 (5 bases). CDR3 length: 16 amino acids. CDR1 and CDR2 (germline): SEHNR, FQNEAQ (reference sequence). V was cut by 3 bases and J by 6 bases, with 20 bases left in between. CDR3 amino acids: CASSFLGVKTDAEAFF. The CDR3 DNA reads as TGTGCCAGCAGCTTTTTAGGGGTAAAGACGGACGCTGAAGCTTTCTTT.

This clonotype was recorded at least ten times. The rearrangement links TRBV4-3 to TRBJ2-1; no definite D call. V was pared by 0 bases and J by 5 bases, with 11 bases between. This CDR3 spans 15 amino acids. The V gene's germline CDR1 is LGHNA and CDR2 YSLEER. This CDR3 is CASSQELAVHNEQFF. In nucleotides, the CDR3 is TGCGCCAGCAGCCAAGAGTTAGCAGTACACAATGAGCAGTTCTTC.

This clonotype was detected ten times or more. The CDR3 region has the DNA TGTGCCAGCAGTCTAGCGGGATATGAGCAGTTCTTC. Protein product: CASSLAGYEQFF. The gene calls are TRBV28 and TRBJ2-1; 9 bases map to TRBD2. The ends lost 5 bases at V and 8 bases at J; junction bases unmatched: 1. Germline CDR1 and CDR2: MDHEN and SYDVKM. This CDR3 has 12 amino acids.

This clonotype was observed at least ten times. This chain uses TRBV29-1 with TRBJ2-1; 7 bases agree with TRBD1. The CDR3 sequence is 16 residues long. V was clipped by 0 bases and J by 4 bases; unmatched bases: 9. CDR1 is SQVTM and CDR2 is ANQGSEA in the germline V gene. The CDR3 region is CSVEDNRGQSYNEQFF. Written as DNA, the CDR3 is TGCAGCGTTGAAGATAACCGGGGACAGTCATACAATGAGCAGTTCTTC.

This clonotype was recorded many times. The rearrangement joins TRBV7-2 to TRBJ2-5, with D hard to call. The V gene's germline CDR1 is SGHTA and CDR2 FQGNSA. The CDR3 runs to 16 residues. V was clipped by 3 bases and J by 3 bases, with 17 bases between them. CDR3 residues: CASSFDGLLYEETQYF. CDR3 coding DNA: TGTGCCAGCAGCTTCGATGGCCTGTTGTATGAAGAGACCCAGTACTTC.

In its sample, this clonotype was seen once. The chain combines TRBV7-2 with TRBJ2-1, with 11 bases aligning to TRBD2. CDR1 is SGHTA and CDR2 is FQGNSA in the germline V gene. The length of the CDR3 is 17 residues. V lost 2 bases to trimming and J lost 4 bases; unmatched junction nucleotides: 7. The CDR3 protein is CASSLPLAGGDYNEQFF. In DNA form, the CDR3 reads TGTGCCAGCAGCTTACCTTTAGCGGGAGGGGATTACAATGAGCAGTTCTTC.

The chain employs TRBV30 and TRBJ2-1; 7 nucleotides line up with TRBD1. This CDR3 is built from 13 residues. The V and J ends lost 2 bases and 15 bases, in that order; junction bases with no gene match: 13. Germline V CDR1 and CDR2: GTSNPN, SVGIG (reference sequence). The CDR3 is CAWSQTGNTLGFF. CDR3 DNA sequence: TGTGCCTGGAGTCAGACAGGGAACACCTTAGGGTTCTTC.

This clonotype was seen repeatedly, ten times or more. This chain connects TRBV20-1 to TRBJ1-1; D is ambiguous. This CDR3 spans 13 amino acids. Trimming took off 6 bases at V and 5 bases at J, with 16 bases between the two ends. The V gene's germline CDR1 is DFQATT and CDR2 SNEGSKA (reference sequence). The DNA for the CDR3 is TGCAGTGCGGTGAGAGGTGGCAGGACTGAAGCTTTCTTT. Residues: CSAVRGGRTEAFF.